Listed below are T cell receptor beta chains from one sample, sequenced in a study of lymphopenia after photon versus proton radiotherapy. Profiled with immunoSEQ multiplex PCR; TCRdb holds only in-frame clones, not every one. Of some 29,000 clones in the sample, about nine tenths were seen once. The sample consisted of peripheral blood, taken from a patient treated with proton-based radiotherapy. These receptors all stem from a woman aged 55-70 years with cholangiocarcinoma. Some clones in this sample may be carry-over from other donors' samples. The CDR3 runs from the conserved cysteine through the conserved F or W. Each record gives: J gene, V gene, CDR3 length, CDR3 protein.

>TRBJ2-2|TRBV7-3|14
CASSRDTNTGELFF
>TRBJ1-5|TRBV7-2|16
CASSLVWDSFNQPQHF
>TRBJ2-1|TRBV4-3|18
CASSQVLQGLAAIYEQFF
>TRBJ2-5|TRBV2|11
CASMAQETQYF
>TRBJ1-2|TRBV29-1|11
CSVEADLGYTF
>TRBJ1-5|TRBV5-1|17
CASSLDFGGPNYQPQHF
>TRBJ1-4|TRBV28|15
CASSHNRDRDEKLFF
>TRBJ2-5|TRBV6-1|13
CASKEIRQETQYF
>TRBJ1-3|TRBV11-2|13
CASSLFPAGTIYF
>TRBJ1-5|TRBV5-1|12
CASSPTNGPQHF
>TRBJ1-3|TRBV20-1|11
CSARGGNTIYF
>TRBJ2-7|TRBV7-9|14
CASSLWDRGAEQYF
>TRBJ2-5|TRBV7-9|14
CASSLVARAKTQYF
>TRBJ1-1|TRBV12-5|17
CASGLVPGQGSGTEAFF
>TRBJ2-2|TRBV6-6|15
CASRQTTGGPGELFF
>TRBJ1-2|TRBV7-6|15
CASSSGTGGRSGYTF
>TRBJ2-2|TRBV9|17
CASSVVRWAGNTGELFF
>TRBJ2-1|TRBV5-6|15
CASSFIAGVGYEQFF
>TRBJ2-7|TRBV29-1|13
CSARDGYSYEQYF
>TRBJ1-6|TRBV5-4|15
CASSADRWGNSPLHF
>TRBJ2-5|TRBV6-6|13
CASSSIGGETQYF
>TRBJ2-7|TRBV5-1|14
CASSLAGRGYEQYF
>TRBJ2-5|TRBV6-6|15
CASSYGPGVEETQYF
>TRBJ2-7|TRBV7-2|11
CASQGGYEQYF
>TRBJ2-1|TRBV9|19
CASSVVGVDGGASYNEQFF
>TRBJ2-1|TRBV11-2|13
CASSLDRHNEQFF
>TRBJ2-1|TRBV19|15
CASSLGTSAYNEQFF
>TRBJ1-2|TRBV9|15
CASSPPFDRGYGYTF
>TRBJ2-1|TRBV7-2|15
CASSLGLAGNNEQFF
>TRBJ2-3|TRBV4-3|19
CASSQDTPYSGAQGDTQYF
>TRBJ2-3|TRBV18|13
CASTTRLADTQYF
>TRBJ2-2|TRBV7-8|15
CASSLAGGPSGELFF
>TRBJ2-7|TRBV18|15
CASSPQGQGAAEQYF
>TRBJ1-1|TRBV5-4|11
CASYKASEAFF
>TRBJ2-3|TRBV18|17
CASSPGIGGASQDTQYF
>TRBJ2-7|TRBV6-6|11
CATGSGGEQYF
>TRBJ2-1|TRBV11-2|14
CASSSTRSYNEQFF
>TRBJ2-7|TRBV11-2|12
CASSPNYYEQYF
>TRBJ2-1|TRBV9|14
CASSVGGGIIEQFF
>TRBJ1-3|TRBV2|13
CASSWEAGNTIYF
>TRBJ1-5|TRBV7-9|11
CASSRDQPQHF
>TRBJ2-7|TRBV2|15
CASSEWTGQTYEQYF
>TRBJ1-1|TRBV2|14
CASTKEARTGRTFF
>TRBJ2-1|TRBV29-1|16
CSVEDRDRDRYNEQFF
>TRBJ2-7|TRBV18|15
CASSPPGAIGYEQYF
>TRBJ2-7|TRBV27|14
CASQTTGGSYEQYF
>TRBJ2-1|TRBV6-4|16
CASGHRAGSVFNEQFF
>TRBJ1-5|TRBV9|14
CASSVRGGLQPQHF
>TRBJ2-7|TRBV4-1|15
CASSQRQEPVYEQYF
>TRBJ1-5|TRBV6-1|14
CASRDRSYGQPQHF
>TRBJ2-1|TRBV7-3|15
CASSLKGADYNEQFF
>TRBJ1-1|TRBV27|17
CASSSLPPRGEGTEAFF